Following are 28 T cell receptor beta chains from one sample sequenced in a study of vaccination effects on CD4 cells after COVID-19. The table came from immunoSEQ multiplex PCR; TCRdb's copy has only in-frame clones and leaves some out. In the table there are some 22,000 clones, 60% to 80% of which are singletons. ViraFEST used viral peptide pools to expand antigen-specific CD4+ T cells before sequencing. At the end of nine to ten days of culture, CD4+ T cells were isolated. Documented for the person is a PCR-confirmed SARS-CoV-2 infection occurring between March and December 2020. Their specific antigens are unknown. The starting material was CD4+ T cells from PBMCs cultured with SARS-CoV-2 spike peptides, obtained before COVID-19 vaccination. The receptors were gathered from a human donor who had a prior SARS-CoV-2 infection.

J is TRBJ1-4 and V is TRBV7-2; D possibly corresponds to TRBD1 (5 bases). Trimming took 5 bases from V and 7 from J, leaving 17 bases between them. The length of the CDR3 is 15 residues. Germline V lookup: CDR1 SGHTA, CDR2 FQGNSA. The CDR3, as DNA: TGTGCCAGCAGCGAGGCGGGACGGGGATCTGAAAAACTGTTTTTT. Its protein is CASSEAGRGSEKLFF.

By its share, this clone is large. The chain combines TRBV5-1 with TRBJ1-2, with 8 bases fitting TRBD1. Germline V gives CDR1 SGHRS, CDR2 YFSETQ. The CDR3 totals 13 residues. J lost 8 bases, V lost 6 bases, and 9 bases had no gene match. The CDR3 loop is CASTTGQGEGYTF. CDR3 DNA: TGCGCCAGCACCACAGGACAGGGTGAAGGCTACACCTTC.

This clone is medium-sized. This rearrangement joins TRBV12-5 to TRBJ1-2; 7 bases align to TRBD1. Germline values: CDR1 LGHNT, CDR2 FRNRAP. The length of the CDR3 is 13 residues. V trimming: 7 bases; J trimming: 5 bases; junction bases outside the gene matches: 7. The DNA for the CDR3 is TGTGCTAGTGTAAGGGACAGTGGTTATGGCTACACCTTC. Amino acids: CASVRDSGYGYTF.

The J gene is TRBJ2-7, the V gene TRBV30; TRBD1 is a possible D gene (8 bases). Germline V lookup: CDR1 GTSNPN, CDR2 SVGIG (reference sequence). CDR3 length: 13 amino acids. Trimming removed 2 bases from V and 6 bases from J, with 14 bases in between. This chain's CDR3 is CAWSIYRGGEQYF. In nucleotides, the CDR3 is TGTGCCTGGAGTATCTACAGGGGGGGCGAGCAGTACTTC.

The CDR3 region is CASSIRGASTNEKLFF. DNA for the CDR3: TGTGCCAGTAGTATACGGGGTGCGTCAACTAATGAAAAACTGTTTTTT. This sequence joins TRBV19 and TRBJ1-4, with D unresolved. In germline, CDR1 is LNHDA, CDR2 SQIVND (reference sequence). Trimming shortened V by 2 bases and J by 0 bases, and 10 bases separated the two germline ends. This CDR3 has 16 amino acids.

The chain joins TRBV20-1 to TRBJ2-1; 8 bases are shared with TRBD1. V shed 6 bases, J shed 9 bases, and the junction held 4 bases outside the gene matches. This CDR3 contains 11 residues. The V gene's germline CDR1 is DFQATT and CDR2 SNEGSKA (reference sequence). The CDR3 DNA sequence: TGCAGTGCCGCGGACAGGGTTGAGCAGTTCTTC. Protein: CSAADRVEQFF.

This chain links TRBV5-1 with TRBJ1-1, with D hard to call. Germline lookup yields CDR1 SGHRS and CDR2 YFSETQ. Deletions cut 2 bases from V and 1 base from J, with 6 bases between. The CDR3 contains 13 residues. The DNA of the CDR3 is TGCGCCAGCAGCTTAGCACCGAACACTGAAGCTTTCTTT. Its protein product is CASSLAPNTEAFF.

This chain joins TRBV5-8 and TRBJ1-6, with D tentatively TRBD1 (6 bases). Germline V lookup: CDR1 SGHTS, CDR2 YDEGEE. This CDR3 has 15 residues. The V end lost 2 bases, the J end lost 9 bases, and 15 bases lay between the germline ends. In DNA form, the CDR3 reads TGTGCCAGCAGCTTTTCGGGGGGCAAAGGTTCACCCCTCCACTTT. It is translated as CASSFSGGKGSPLHF.

This clone was seen once. This chain links TRBV4-3 with TRBJ2-3; D unresolved. CDR3 size: 13 residues. Germline V gene lookup returns CDR1 LGHNA and CDR2 YSLEER. V lost 2 bases to trimming and J lost 5 bases, with 8 bases between them. The CDR3 reads CASSQLTGDTQYF. CDR3 sequence (DNA): TGCGCCAGCAGCCAACTTACGGGAGATACGCAGTATTTT.

This clone was seen only a few times. The gene calls are TRBV2 and TRBJ2-1, with TRBD2 matching over 9 bases. The CDR3 has 16 residues. The germline CDR1 and CDR2 sequences are SNHLY and FYNNEI. Trimming cost V 6 bases and J 6 bases; bases outside gene matches: 12. Here the CDR3 reads CASSLGIDSGSNEQFF. The CDR3 DNA follows: TGTGCCAGCAGCTTAGGGATCGATAGCGGGAGCAATGAGCAGTTCTTC.

A few counts support this clone. The chain couples TRBV27 to TRBJ1-1; D not resolved. V was pared by 7 bases and J by 2 bases, with 11 bases between. From germline, CDR1 is MNHEY and CDR2 SMNVEV (reference sequence). The CDR3 consists of 13 residues. The CDR3 DNA sequence: TGTGCCAGCAAACTGTACTTCAACACTGAAGCTTTCTTT. Translating gives CASKLYFNTEAFF.

V gene TRBV18 combines with J gene TRBJ2-5; 9 bases are shared with TRBD2. The J segment lost 4 bases and the V segment lost 2 bases, leaving 5 bases of the junction unmatched. The germline V gene has CDR1 KGHSH and CDR2 LQKENI. The CDR3 spans 15 residues. The CDR3 sequence is CASSPSAGGPETQYF. CDR3 DNA sequence: TGTGCCAGCTCACCATCCGCGGGGGGGCCAGAGACCCAGTACTTC.

The chain links TRBV18 to TRBJ1-5, with no clear D. V lost 3 bases to trimming and J lost 6 bases, with 9 bases between them. The CDR3 totals 13 residues. CDR1 is KGHSH and CDR2 is LQKENI in the germline V gene. The CDR3 protein is CASSPGVGQPQHF. The CDR3 nucleotides are TGTGCCAGCTCACCCGGGGTAGGTCAGCCCCAGCATTTT.

The chain joins TRBV6-6 to TRBJ2-7; 7 nucleotides align to TRBD1. CDR1 is MNHNY, CDR2 SVGAGI, per germline (reference sequence). The CDR3 length is 13 residues. V lost 5 bases to trimming and J lost 0 bases; unmatched junction nucleotides: 1. The CDR3 region is CASSGQASYEQYF. The CDR3 DNA reads TGTGCCAGCAGTGGACAGGCCTCCTACGAGCAGTACTTC.

This clone was picked up one time. V gene TRBV12-3 or TRBV12-4 combines with J gene TRBJ2-1; 9 positions agree with TRBD2. The CDR3 contains 13 residues. Unmatched junction bases numbered 4, after V lost 1 base and J lost 12 bases. As DNA, the CDR3 is TGTGCCAGCAGTTTAGTAGGGACTAGCCCGCAGTTCTTC. This sequence encodes CASSLVGTSPQFF.

V is TRBV7-2 and J is TRBJ1-2, with no clear D. Trimming took off 0 bases at V and 4 bases at J, with 12 bases between the two ends. Germline V gene sequence: CDR1 SGHTA, CDR2 FQGNSA. There are 15 residues in the CDR3. CDR3 coding DNA: TGTGCCAGCAGCTTAGCTCCCAGAAGTTCCTATGGCTACACCTTC. Amino acid sequence: CASSLAPRSSYGYTF.

The chain is built from TRBV2 and TRBJ2-1; 7 bases align to TRBD1. Germline CDR1 is SNHLY and CDR2 is FYNNEI. V trimming: 6 bases; J trimming: 4 bases; junction bases outside the gene matches: 6. The CDR3 is 14 residues long. The CDR3 loop is CASSPGQPYNEQFF. The CDR3 DNA reads as TGTGCCAGCAGCCCGGGACAGCCTTACAATGAGCAGTTCTTC.

CDR3 in DNA: TGTGCCAGCAGCTTTACAGGGGGCGGATCAAACACTGAAGCTTTCTTT. Amino acid sequence: CASSFTGGGSNTEAFF. The chain carries TRBV7-9 and TRBJ1-1, with 9 bases lining up with TRBD1. The germline V gene has CDR1 SEHNR and CDR2 FQNEAQ (reference sequence). The CDR3 is made up of 16 amino acids. Trimming at V came to 3 bases and at J to 2 bases, leaving 7 bases not matched to a gene.

V is TRBV19 and J is TRBJ1-5; D remains unclear. Germline CDR1 LNHDA, CDR2 SQIVND (reference sequence). Trimming took 5 bases from V and 9 from J, leaving 17 bases between them. The CDR3 runs to 14 residues. In nucleotides, the CDR3 is TGTGCCAGTAGTCCCCGGACCCAATCCCCGCCCCAGCATTTT. Encoded protein: CASSPRTQSPPQHF.

For the CDR3, the DNA is TGTGCCACCAGTGACTCCGGACTAGCGGGGAGCACAGATACGCAGTATTTT. Amino acids: CATSDSGLAGSTDTQYF. The rearrangement links TRBV24-1 to TRBJ2-3, with 12 bases matching TRBD2. Germline CDR1 reads KGHDR; CDR2 reads SFDVKD. Germline trimming cut 4 bases from V and 0 bases from J; bases unmatched to any gene: 4. This CDR3 is 17 amino acids long.

The chain couples TRBV19 to TRBJ1-2, with 10 bases fitting TRBD1. The CDR3 has 12 amino acids. The trim removed 6 bases at V and 6 bases at J, leaving 1 base unmatched. Germline-derived CDR1 and CDR2 are LNHDA and SQIVND (reference sequence). CDR3 residues: CASRDRGHGYTF. In DNA form, the CDR3 reads TGTGCCAGTAGAGACAGGGGGCATGGCTACACCTTC.

V gene TRBV7-2 combines with J gene TRBJ2-7; D perhaps matches TRBD1 (6 bases). The CDR3 contains 17 residues. Germline CDR1 SGHTA, CDR2 FQGNSA. Between the trimmed V and J ends, which lost 0 bases and 0 bases, there was a span of 15 bases. The DNA of the CDR3 is TGTGCCAGCAGCTTAGCCGCACAGGGAAGCCTCTCCTACGAGCAGTACTTC. It is translated as CASSLAAQGSLSYEQYF.

The CDR3 loop is CASSSRTDLNTEAFF. CDR3 in DNA: TGTGCCAGCAGCTCCAGGACGGATCTGAACACTGAAGCTTTCTTT. The chain is built from TRBV5-4 and TRBJ1-1; D is unresolved. Trimming stripped 3 bases from V and 0 bases from J, with 12 bases between. Germline V gene sequence: CDR1 SGHNT, CDR2 YYREEE (reference sequence). This CDR3 has 15 residues.

The chain is built from TRBV7-9 and TRBJ2-1; TRBD2 aligns across 10 bases. The CDR3 contains 16 residues. Germline values: CDR1 SEHNR, CDR2 FQNEAQ (reference sequence). V lost 0 bases and J lost 9; bases outside the gene matches: 8. The CDR3 nucleotides read TGTGCCAGCAGCTTAGCTCTAGCGGGAGAGGTAGTTGAGCAGTTCTTC. This encodes CASSLALAGEVVEQFF.

The chain has TRBV3-1 (or the pseudogene TRBV3-2) and TRBJ2-3, with TRBD2 identical over 13 bases. Unmatched junction bases numbered 7, after V lost 4 bases and J lost 9 bases. The CDR3 length is 15 residues. Germline assignment: CDR1 LGHDT and CDR2 YNNKEL (reference sequence). CDR3 in DNA: TGTGCCAGCAGCCTCTGGACTAGCGGGAGTGTAACGCAGTATTTT. This sequence encodes CASSLWTSGSVTQYF.

This clone came up a few times. This sequence joins TRBV11-2 and TRBJ2-1; 9 bases fit TRBD2. This CDR3 has 15 amino acids. Trimming at V came to 5 bases and at J to 10 bases, leaving 12 bases not matched to a gene. Germline loops: CDR1 SGHAT, CDR2 FQNNGV. CDR3 nucleotides: TGTGCCAGCAGCCCCCTAGCGGGGCCCCGCGCGGAGCAGTTCTTC. Translation gives CASSPLAGPRAEQFF.

This chain links TRBV20-1 with TRBJ2-7, with D uncertain. Trimming left V 3 bases short and J 4 bases short, with 7 bases between. From germline, CDR1 is DFQATT and CDR2 SNEGSKA (reference sequence). This CDR3 is built from 11 residues. The CDR3 sequence: CSARPQYEQYF. The CDR3 nucleotides are TGCAGTGCTAGGCCCCAATACGAGCAGTACTTC.

This chain links TRBV18 with TRBJ2-6; 10 bases fit TRBD1. The CDR3 sequence is 17 residues long. The ends lost 6 bases at V and 0 bases at J; junction bases unmatched: 5. CDR1 is KGHSH, CDR2 LQKENI, per germline. The CDR3 protein is CASSPGQGSSGANVLTF. Written as DNA, the CDR3 is TGTGCCAGCTCCCCGGGACAGGGGTCCTCTGGGGCCAACGTCCTGACTTTC.